This is a list of T cell receptor beta chains from one sample in a study of T cell repertoires in cytomegalovirus infection. From the reads, TCRdb called clonotypes with MiXCR, one entry per CDR3 protein. The sample comprises some 560,000 distinct CDR3 sequences, around 40% of which are singletons, and 48% rests with the top ten. The antigens of these receptors remain unknown. Sequenced material: cultured PBMCs, taken from culture after CMV antigen stimulation. These TCRs come from a human donor in good health (CMV status not recorded). Some clones in this sample may be carry-over from other donors' samples. Both conserved end residues are trimmed from each CDR3.

v_call	j_call	cdr3_aa
TRBV5-1	TRBJ2-1	ASSLALVVSYNEQF
TRBV29-1	TRBJ2-3	SVELEDRVGDTQY
TRBV7-2	TRBJ2-1	ASSLPLSGRTYNEQF
TRBV5-8	TRBJ1-1	ASSTRFPNTEAF
TRBV10-3	TRBJ2-7	AISPRYEQY
TRBV19	TRBJ2-6	ASSIRAGVPGANVLT
TRBV5-6	TRBJ2-2	ASSLYDRDGGELF
TRBV6-5	TRBJ1-1	ASSYRASGEAF
TRBV7-2	TRBJ1-3	ASSPGQGAGTIY
TRBV12-3/TRBV12-4	TRBJ2-2	ASSRTSDTGELL
TRBV12-3/TRBV12-4	TRBJ2-1	ASSLSGGRMRGVF
TRBV7-9	TRBJ2-7	ASSLNLDGEQY
TRBV12-3/TRBV12-4	TRBJ2-1	ASSSLPALAGYNEQF
TRBV24-1	TRBJ2-5	ATSDLSQETQY
TRBV7-8	TRBJ1-2	ASSLRDHYGYT
TRBV29-1	TRBJ2-3	SVEGISGLSTDTQY
TRBV7-2	TRBJ1-1	ASSPGGTGVGTEAF